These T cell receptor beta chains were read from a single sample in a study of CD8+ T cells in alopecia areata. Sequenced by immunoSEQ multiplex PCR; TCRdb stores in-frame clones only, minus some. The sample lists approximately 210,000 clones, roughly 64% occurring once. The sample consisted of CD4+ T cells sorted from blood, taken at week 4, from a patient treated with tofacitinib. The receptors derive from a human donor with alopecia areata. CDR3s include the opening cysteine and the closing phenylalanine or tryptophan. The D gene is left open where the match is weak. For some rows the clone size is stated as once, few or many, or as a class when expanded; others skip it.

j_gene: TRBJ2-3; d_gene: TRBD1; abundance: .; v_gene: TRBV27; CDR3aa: CASSSQGDTQYF; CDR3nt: TGTGCCAGCAGTTCACAGGGGGATACGCAGTATTTT
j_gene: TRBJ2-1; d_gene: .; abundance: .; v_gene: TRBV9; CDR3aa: CASSVDVRGDNEQFF; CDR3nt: TGTGCCAGCAGCGTCGACGTCAGGGGGGACAATGAGCAGTTCTTC
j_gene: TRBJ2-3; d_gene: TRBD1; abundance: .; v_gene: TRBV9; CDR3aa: CASSVVGGTEDTQYF; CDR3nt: TGTGCCAGCAGCGTAGTAGGTGGGACAGAAGATACGCAGTATTTT
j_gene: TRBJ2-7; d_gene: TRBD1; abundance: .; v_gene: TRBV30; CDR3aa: CACPRTGLGEQYF; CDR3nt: TGTGCCTGTCCCAGGACAGGGTTGGGCGAGCAGTACTTC
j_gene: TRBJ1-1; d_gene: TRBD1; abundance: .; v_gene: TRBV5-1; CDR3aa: CASSADRGQNTEAFF; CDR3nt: TGCGCCAGCAGCGCCGACAGGGGCCAAAACACTGAAGCTTTCTTT
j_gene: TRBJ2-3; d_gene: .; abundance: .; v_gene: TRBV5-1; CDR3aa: CASSYLDSDTQYF; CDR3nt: TGCGCCAGCAGCTATCTAGACTCAGATACGCAGTATTTT
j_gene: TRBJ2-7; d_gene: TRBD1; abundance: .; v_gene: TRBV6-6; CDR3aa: CASMTGGLGEQYF; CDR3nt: TGTGCCAGCATGACAGGGGGCCTTGGCGAGCAGTACTTC
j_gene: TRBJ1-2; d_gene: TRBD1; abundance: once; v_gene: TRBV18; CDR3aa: CASSPIGTGSNGYTF; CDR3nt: TGTGCCAGCTCACCGATCGGGACAGGGTCAAATGGCTACACCTTC
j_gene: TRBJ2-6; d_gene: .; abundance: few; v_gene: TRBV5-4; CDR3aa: CASSPPLGGANVLTF; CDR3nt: TGTGCCAGCAGCCCTCCCCTGGGGGGGGCCAACGTCCTGACTTTC
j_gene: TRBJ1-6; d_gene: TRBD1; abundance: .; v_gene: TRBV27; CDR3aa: CASSLGRDSLTSPLHF; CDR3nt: TGTGCCAGCAGTTTAGGGCGGGACAGCCTAACGTCACCCCTCCACTTT
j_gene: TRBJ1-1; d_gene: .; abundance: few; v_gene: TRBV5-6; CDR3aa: CASSFGETEAFF; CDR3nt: TGTGCCAGCAGCTTCGGAGAGACTGAAGCTTTCTTT
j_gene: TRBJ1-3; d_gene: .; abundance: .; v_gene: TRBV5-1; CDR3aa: CASSLETGNTIYF; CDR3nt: TGCGCCAGCAGCTTGGAGACTGGAAACACCATATATTTT
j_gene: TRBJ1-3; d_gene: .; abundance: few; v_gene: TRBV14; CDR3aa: CASSRGSSGNTIYF; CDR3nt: TGTGCCAGCAGCCGCGGGAGCTCTGGAAACACCATATATTTT
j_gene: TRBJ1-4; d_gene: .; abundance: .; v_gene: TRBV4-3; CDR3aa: CASSQEGGTKQKLFF; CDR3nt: TGCGCCAGCAGCCAAGAGGGGGGGACAAAACAAAAACTGTTTTTT
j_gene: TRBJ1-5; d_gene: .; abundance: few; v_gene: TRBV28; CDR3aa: CASTIGGFNQPQHF; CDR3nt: TGTGCCAGCACGATCGGGGGTTTCAATCAGCCCCAGCATTTT
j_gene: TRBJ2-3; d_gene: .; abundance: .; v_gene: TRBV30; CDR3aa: CAWSVGNQAQYF; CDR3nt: TGTGCCTGGAGTGTTGGGAACCAGGCGCAGTATTTT
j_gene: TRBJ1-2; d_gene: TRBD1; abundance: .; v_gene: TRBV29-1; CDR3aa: CSVDGRDSFHYGYTF; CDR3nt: TGCAGCGTTGACGGTAGGGACAGCTTCCACTATGGCTACACCTTC
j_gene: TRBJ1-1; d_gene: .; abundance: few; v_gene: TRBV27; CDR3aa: CASTPRQRGLGLNTEAFF; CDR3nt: TGTGCCAGCACCCCAAGGCAGAGGGGTTTGGGCTTGAACACTGAAGCTTTCTTT
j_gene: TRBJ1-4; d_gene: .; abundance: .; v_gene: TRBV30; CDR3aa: CAWSVKTPANEKLFF; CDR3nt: TGTGCCTGGAGTGTAAAGACACCAGCTAATGAAAAACTGTTTTTT
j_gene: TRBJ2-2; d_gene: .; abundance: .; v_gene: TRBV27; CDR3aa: CASSLRPVGVGTGELFF; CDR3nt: TGTGCCAGCAGTTTACGCCCGGTGGGGGTAGGGACCGGGGAGCTGTTTTTT
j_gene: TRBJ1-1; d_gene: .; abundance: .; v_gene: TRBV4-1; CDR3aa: CASSFYPRGSLNTEAFF; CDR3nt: TGCGCCAGCAGTTTCTACCCCAGGGGTTCGTTGAACACTGAAGCTTTCTTT
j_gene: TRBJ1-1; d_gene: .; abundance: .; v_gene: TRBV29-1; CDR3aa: CSVVTVDDTEAFF; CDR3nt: TGCAGCGTTGTGACGGTCGACGACACAGAAGCTTTCTTT
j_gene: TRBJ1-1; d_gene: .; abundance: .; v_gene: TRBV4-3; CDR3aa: CASSQDFTGSTEAFF; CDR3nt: TGCGCCAGCAGCCAAGACTTCACAGGGAGCACTGAAGCTTTCTTT
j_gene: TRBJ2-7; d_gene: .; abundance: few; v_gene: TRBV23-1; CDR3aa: CASSQSRVTVEQYF; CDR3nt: TGCGCCAGCAGTCAATCCAGGGTTACCGTGGAGCAGTACTTC
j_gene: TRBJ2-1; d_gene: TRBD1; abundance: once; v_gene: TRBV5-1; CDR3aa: CASSPGQGVYNEQFF; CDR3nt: TGCGCCAGCAGCCCGGGACAGGGAGTCTACAATGAGCAGTTCTTC
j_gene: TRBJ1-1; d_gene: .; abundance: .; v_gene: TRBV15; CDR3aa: CATSREYREAAFF; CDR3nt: TGTGCCACCAGCAGAGAGTACAGGGAAGCGGCTTTCTTT
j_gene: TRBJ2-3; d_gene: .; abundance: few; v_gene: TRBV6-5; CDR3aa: CASSKGADTQYF; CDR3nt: TGTGCCAGCAGCAAGGGTGCAGATACGCAGTATTTT
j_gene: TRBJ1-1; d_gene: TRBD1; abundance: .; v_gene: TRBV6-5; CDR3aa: CASSQGQKAFF; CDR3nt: TGTGCCAGCAGTCAGGGACAGAAAGCTTTCTTT
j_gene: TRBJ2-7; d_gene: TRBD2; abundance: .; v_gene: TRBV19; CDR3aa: CASSSSSGSYEQYF; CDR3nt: TGTGCCAGTAGTTCTTCTAGCGGATCCTACGAGCAGTACTTC
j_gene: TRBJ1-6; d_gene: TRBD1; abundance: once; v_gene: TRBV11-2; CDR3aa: CASSSGQGFYNSPLHF; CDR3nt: TGTGCCAGCAGCTCGGGACAGGGATTCTATAATTCACCCCTCCACTTT
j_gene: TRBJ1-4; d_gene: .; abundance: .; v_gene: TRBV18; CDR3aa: CASSPGTEKLFF; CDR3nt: TGTGCCAGCTCACCAGGGACTGAAAAACTGTTTTTT
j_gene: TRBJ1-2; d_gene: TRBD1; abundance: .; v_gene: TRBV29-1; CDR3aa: CSGGQGGGYTF; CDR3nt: TGCAGCGGGGGACAGGGGGGCGGCTACACCTTC
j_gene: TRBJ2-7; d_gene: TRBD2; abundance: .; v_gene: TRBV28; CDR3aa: CASSFASSGGYEQYF; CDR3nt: TGTGCCAGCAGTTTTGCGTCTAGCGGGGGCTACGAGCAGTACTTC
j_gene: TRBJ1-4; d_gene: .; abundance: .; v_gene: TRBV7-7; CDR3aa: CASGPGTTNEKLFF; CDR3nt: TGTGCTAGCGGTCCGGGGACAACTAATGAAAAACTGTTTTTT
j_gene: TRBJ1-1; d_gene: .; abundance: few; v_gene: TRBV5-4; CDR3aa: CASSLAARGNTEAFF; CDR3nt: TGTGCCAGCAGCTTGGCGGCCAGGGGAAACACTGAAGCTTTCTTT
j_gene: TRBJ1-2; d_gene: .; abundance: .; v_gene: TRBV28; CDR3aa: CASSLSGSTPSSGYTF; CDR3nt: TGTGCCAGCAGTTTATCTGGCAGTACACCGTCTTCGGGCTACACCTTC
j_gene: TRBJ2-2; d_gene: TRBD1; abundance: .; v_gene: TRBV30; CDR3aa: CARDDRATTGELFF; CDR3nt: TGTGCCCGCGACGACAGGGCCACCACCGGGGAGCTGTTTTTT
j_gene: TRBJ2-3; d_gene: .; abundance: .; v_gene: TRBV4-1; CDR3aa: CASSQDVAPRTDTQYF; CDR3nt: TGCGCCAGCAGCCAAGATGTGGCACCACGCACAGATACGCAGTATTTT
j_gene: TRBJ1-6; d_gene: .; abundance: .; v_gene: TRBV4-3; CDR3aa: CASSQDPATGAYNSPLHF; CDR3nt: TGCGCCAGCAGCCAAGACCCCGCTACAGGTGCCTATAATTCACCCCTCCACTTT
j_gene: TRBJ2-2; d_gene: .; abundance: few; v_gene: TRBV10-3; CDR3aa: CAIGTEGGADTGELFF; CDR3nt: TGTGCCATCGGTACCGAGGGGGGAGCGGACACCGGGGAGCTGTTTTTT
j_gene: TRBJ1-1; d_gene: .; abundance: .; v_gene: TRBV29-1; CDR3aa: CSVWPDRSKAFF; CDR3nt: TGCAGCGTTTGGCCGGACAGATCGAAAGCTTTCTTT
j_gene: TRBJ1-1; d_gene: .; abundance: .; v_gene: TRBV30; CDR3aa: CAWKWGRNTEAFF; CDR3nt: TGTGCCTGGAAGTGGGGACGGAACACTGAAGCTTTCTTT
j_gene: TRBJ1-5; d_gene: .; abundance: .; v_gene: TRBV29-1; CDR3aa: CSVAMRVGEPQHF; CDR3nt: TGCAGCGTGGCCATGAGGGTGGGGGAGCCCCAGCATTTT
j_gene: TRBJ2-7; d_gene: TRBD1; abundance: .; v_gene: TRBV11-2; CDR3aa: CASSLQTGIYEQYF; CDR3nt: TGTGCCAGCAGCTTACAGACAGGGATCTACGAGCAGTACTTC
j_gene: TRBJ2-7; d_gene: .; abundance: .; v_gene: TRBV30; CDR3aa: CAWSVGRIQYF; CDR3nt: TGTGCCTGGAGTGTAGGAAGGATTCAGTACTTC
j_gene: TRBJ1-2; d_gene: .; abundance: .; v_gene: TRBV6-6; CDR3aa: CASRKTEYGYTF; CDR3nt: TGTGCCAGCAGAAAAACAGAATACGGCTACACCTTC
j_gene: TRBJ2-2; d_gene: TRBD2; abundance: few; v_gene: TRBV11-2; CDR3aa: CASNLVSGGYGTGELFF; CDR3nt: TGTGCCAGCAATCTCGTTAGCGGGGGGTACGGGACCGGGGAGCTGTTTTTT
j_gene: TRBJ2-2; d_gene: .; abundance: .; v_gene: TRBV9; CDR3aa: CASSVKGSRGPGELFF; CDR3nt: TGTGCCAGCAGCGTAAAGGGTAGCCGCGGACCCGGGGAGCTGTTTTTT
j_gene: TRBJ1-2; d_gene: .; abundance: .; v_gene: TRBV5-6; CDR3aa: CASSLGVETLYGYTF; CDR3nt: TGTGCCAGCAGCTTGGGGGTAGAGACTCTCTATGGCTACACCTTC
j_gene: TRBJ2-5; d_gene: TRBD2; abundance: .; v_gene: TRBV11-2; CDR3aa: CASSGGVPSWGTQYF; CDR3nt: TGTGCCAGCAGCGGGGGGGTCCCTTCATGGGGGACCCAGTACTTC
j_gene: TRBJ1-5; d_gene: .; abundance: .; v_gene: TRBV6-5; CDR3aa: CASSYGRPGNQPQHF; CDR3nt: TGTGCCAGCAGTTACGGTCGGCCAGGGAATCAGCCCCAGCATTTT
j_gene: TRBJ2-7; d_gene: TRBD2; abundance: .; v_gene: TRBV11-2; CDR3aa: CASSPSGVFYEQYF; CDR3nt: TGTGCCAGCAGCCCTAGCGGGGTGTTCTACGAGCAGTACTTC
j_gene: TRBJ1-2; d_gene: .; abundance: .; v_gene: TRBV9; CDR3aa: CASSLIPTGTGYTF; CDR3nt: TGTGCCAGCAGCCTTATTCCTACAGGAACTGGCTACACCTTC
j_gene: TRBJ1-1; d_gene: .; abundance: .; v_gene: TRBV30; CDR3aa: CAWDRSNTEAFF; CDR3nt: TGTGCCTGGGACAGGTCGAACACTGAAGCTTTCTTT
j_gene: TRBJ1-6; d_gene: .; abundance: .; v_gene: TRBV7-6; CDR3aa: CASSLGGNSPLHF; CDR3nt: TGTGCCAGCAGCTTAGGTGGGAATTCACCCCTCCACTTT